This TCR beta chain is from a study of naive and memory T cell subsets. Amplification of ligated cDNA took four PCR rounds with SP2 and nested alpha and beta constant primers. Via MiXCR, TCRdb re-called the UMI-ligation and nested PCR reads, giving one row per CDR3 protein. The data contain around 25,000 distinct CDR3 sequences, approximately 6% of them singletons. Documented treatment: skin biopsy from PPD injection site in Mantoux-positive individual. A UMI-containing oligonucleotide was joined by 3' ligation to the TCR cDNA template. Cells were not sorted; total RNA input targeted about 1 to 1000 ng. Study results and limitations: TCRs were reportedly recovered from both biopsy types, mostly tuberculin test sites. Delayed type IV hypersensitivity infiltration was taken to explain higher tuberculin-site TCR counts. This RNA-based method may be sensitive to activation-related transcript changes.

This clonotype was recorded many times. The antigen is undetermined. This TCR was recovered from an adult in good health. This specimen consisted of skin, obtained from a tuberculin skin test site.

The CDR3 spells CASSPSPQGPGEQYF. In DNA, the CDR3 is TGTGCCAGCAGTCCCTCACCACAGGGACCAGGCGAGCAGTACTTC. The chain uses TRBV28 and TRBJ2-7; perhaps TRBD1 as D (6 bases). Between the trimmed V and J ends, which lost 5 bases and 6 bases, there was a span of 20 bases. CDR1 is MDHEN and CDR2 is SYDVKM in the germline V gene. The CDR3 length is 15 residues.